The 9 T cell receptor beta chains below were found in one sample sequenced in a study of cytomegalovirus exposure and HLA in healthy donors. PCR primers comprised 60 Vbeta and 13 Jbeta primers. TCRdb keeps only in-frame clones here, not all; method: immunoSEQ multiplex PCR. Of roughly 100,000 clones listed, about 80% are singletons. The sequencing sample was made of PBMCs. These receptors all come from a man between 35 and 55 years old in good health and CMV-seronegative.

This clone was found a few times. V is TRBV7-9 and J is TRBJ2-7, with D possibly being TRBD2 (6 bases). CDR3 length equals 13 residues. Deletions cut 4 bases from V and 7 bases from J, with 14 bases between. From germline, CDR1 is SEHNR and CDR2 FQNEAQ (reference sequence). The CDR3 here is CASSSALRGEQYF. The CDR3 DNA is TGTGCCAGCAGCTCCGCACTTCGGGGGGAGCAGTACTTC.

Comments on this clone: This CDR3 is also generated by other DNA sequences in the sample. The chain recombines TRBV7-2 with TRBJ1-2; 9 nucleotides align to TRBD1. Germline CDR1 SGHTA, CDR2 FQGNSA. CDR3 length: 14 residues. The V and J ends lost 5 bases and 10 bases, in that order; junction bases with no gene match: 11. CDR3 residues: CASSPGPGQGHYTF. The DNA of the CDR3 is TGTGCCAGCAGCCCGGGGCCGGGACAGGGTCACTACACCTTC.

There are a few counts of this clone. The chain couples TRBV5-1 to TRBJ2-1; 12 positions agree with TRBD1. The CDR3 is 14 amino acids. CDR1 is SGHRS, CDR2 YFSETQ, per germline. V gave up 4 bases and J gave up 8 bases; unmatched junction bases: 4. CDR3 DNA sequence: TGCGCCAGCAGCCCGGGACAGGGGGCCTATGAGCAGTTCTTC. Protein product: CASSPGQGAYEQFF.

The chain links TRBV27 to TRBJ2-7; 8 nucleotides agree with TRBD2. This CDR3 spans 15 amino acids. Germline CDR1 MNHEY, CDR2 SMNVEV (reference sequence). V was pared by 5 bases and J by 0 bases, with 6 bases of the junction left unmatched. CDR3 protein: CASSAREGLSYEQYF. The CDR3 coding sequence is TGTGCCAGCAGTGCTCGGGAGGGCCTCTCCTACGAGCAGTACTTC.

V usage is TRBV11-2 and J usage is TRBJ1-5; TRBD1 is a possible D gene (5 bases). CDR3 length: 15 amino acids. Germline CDR1 reads SGHAT; CDR2 reads FQNNGV. V lost 5 bases and J lost 2, with 13 bases in between. For the CDR3, the DNA is TGTGCCAGCAGCCTCCAGGGTTTGGGCAATCAGCCCCAGCATTTT. It is translated as CASSLQGLGNQPQHF.

The genes are TRBV5-1 and TRBJ2-5, with unresolved D. The J call is in doubt because the DNA end fits TRBJ2-7 better. CDR3 length: 12 amino acids. Germline V gives CDR1 SGHRS, CDR2 YFSETQ. The CDR3 protein is CASSLPSYEQYF. As DNA, the CDR3 is TGCGCCAGCAGCTTACCCTCCTACGAGCAGTACTTC.

This clone was observed a handful of times. This chain uses TRBV6-1 with TRBJ1-5; 10 bases map to TRBD1. Germline V CDR1 and CDR2: MNHNS, SASEGT. The CDR3 is 14 amino acids. V was pared by 4 bases and J by 4 bases, with 1 base of the junction left unmatched. CDR3 sequence reads: CASSGDRGNQPQHF. CDR3 bases: TGTGCCAGCAGTGGGGACAGGGGAAATCAGCCCCAGCATTTT.

For this clone: Other nucleotide sequences in the sample specify the same CDR3. The chain has TRBV18 and TRBJ2-3; TRBD2 is a possible D gene (5 bases). The V end was cut by 0 bases, the J end by 3 bases, with 13 bases between. Germline V lookup: CDR1 KGHSH, CDR2 LQKENI. This CDR3 is 16 amino acids long. The chain's CDR3 is CASSPPNTGSTDTQYF. CDR3 bases: TGTGCCAGCTCACCACCGAACACGGGGTCGACAGATACGCAGTATTTT.

This chain joins TRBV15 and TRBJ1-1; D gene unclear. CDR1 and CDR2 (germline): LNHNV, YYDKDF (reference sequence). Trimming pared 5 bases from V and 2 bases from J, leaving 12 bases between. The CDR3 loop spans 14 amino acids. The CDR3 DNA reads as TGTGCCACCAGCCATCCTCGGGGAAACACTGAAGCTTTCTTT. Protein product: CATSHPRGNTEAFF.